This T cell receptor beta chain emerged from a study of blood T cell repertoires in COVID-19. Unmatched junction bases numbered 8, after V lost 5 bases and J lost 0 bases. The CDR3 is 17 residues long. The germline V gene has CDR1 MNHEY and CDR2 SVGEGT. Measured with immunoSEQ multiplex PCR; TCRdb has only the in-frame clones, and not every one. This sample carries over 60,000 clones, about 75% of them seen once, and the ten largest clones take about 50%. The TCR was taken from a woman at least 80 years old with acute or convalescent COVID-19. The chain employs TRBV6-2 or TRBV6-3 and TRBJ2-3; 10 bases are a match to TRBD2. Sequencing was performed on peripheral blood. The CDR3 region has the DNA TGTGCCAGCAGTCCGACGGCTAGCGGGGGTAGCACAGATACGCAGTATTTT. This gives the protein CASSPTASGGSTDTQYF.